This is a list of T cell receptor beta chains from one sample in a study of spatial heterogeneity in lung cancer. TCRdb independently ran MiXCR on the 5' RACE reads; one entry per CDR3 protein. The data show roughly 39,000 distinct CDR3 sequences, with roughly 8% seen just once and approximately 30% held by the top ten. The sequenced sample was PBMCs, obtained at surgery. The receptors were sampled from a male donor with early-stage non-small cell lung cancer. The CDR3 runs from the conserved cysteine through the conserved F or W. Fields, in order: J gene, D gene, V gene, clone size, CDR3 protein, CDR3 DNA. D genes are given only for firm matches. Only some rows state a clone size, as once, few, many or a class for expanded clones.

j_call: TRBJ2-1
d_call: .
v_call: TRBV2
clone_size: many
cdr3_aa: CASSEGDLHEQFF
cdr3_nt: TGTGCCAGCAGTGAAGGGGACTTGCATGAGCAGTTCTTC

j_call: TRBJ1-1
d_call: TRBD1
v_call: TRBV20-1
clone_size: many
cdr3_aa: CSARDTRGDTEAFF
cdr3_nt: TGCAGTGCTAGAGATACCAGGGGGGACACTGAAGCTTTCTTT

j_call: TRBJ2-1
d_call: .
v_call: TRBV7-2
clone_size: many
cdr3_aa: CASSLVGLEQFF
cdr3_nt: TGTGCCAGCAGCTTAGTGGGACTTGAGCAGTTCTTC

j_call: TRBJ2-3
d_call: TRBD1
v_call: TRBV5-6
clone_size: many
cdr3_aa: CASSLGQGALAQYF
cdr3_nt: TGTGCCAGCAGCTTGGGACAGGGAGCTTTGGCGCAGTATTTT

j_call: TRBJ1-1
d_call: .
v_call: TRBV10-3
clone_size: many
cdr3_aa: CAISESTEGGAFF
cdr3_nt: TGTGCCATCAGTGAGTCGACGGAGGGGGGGGCTTTCTTT

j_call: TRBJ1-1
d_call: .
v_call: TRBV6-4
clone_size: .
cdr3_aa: CASSDSGGRTEAFF
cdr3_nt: TGTGCCAGCAGTGACTCTGGGGGCAGGACTGAAGCTTTCTTT

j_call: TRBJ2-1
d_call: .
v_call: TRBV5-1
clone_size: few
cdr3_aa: CASGGPGAYNEQFF
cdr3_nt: TGCGCCAGCGGGGGGCCAGGAGCCTACAATGAGCAGTTCTTC

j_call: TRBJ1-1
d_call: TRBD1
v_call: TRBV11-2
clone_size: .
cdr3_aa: CASSSTRGLTEAFF
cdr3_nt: TGTGCCAGCAGCTCAACCAGGGGGCTCACTGAAGCTTTCTTT

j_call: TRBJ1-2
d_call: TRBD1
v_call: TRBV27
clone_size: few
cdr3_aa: CASSFTGGFGYTF
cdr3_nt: TGTGCCAGCAGTTTCACAGGGGGCTTTGGCTACACCTTC

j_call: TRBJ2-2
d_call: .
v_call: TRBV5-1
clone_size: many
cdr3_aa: CASSRGLNTGELFF
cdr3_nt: TGCGCCAGCAGCCGGGGACTTAACACCGGGGAGCTGTTTTTT

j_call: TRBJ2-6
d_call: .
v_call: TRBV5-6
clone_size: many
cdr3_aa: CASSQPPAAGGANVLTF
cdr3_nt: TGTGCCAGCAGCCAGCCCCCCGCGGCGGGAGGGGCCAACGTCCTGACTTTC

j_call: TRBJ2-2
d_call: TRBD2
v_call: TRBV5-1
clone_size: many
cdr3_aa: CASSPRLAGINTGELFF
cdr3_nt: TGCGCCAGCAGCCCTCGACTAGCGGGAATCAACACCGGGGAGCTGTTTTTT

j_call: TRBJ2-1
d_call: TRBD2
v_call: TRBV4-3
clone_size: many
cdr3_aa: CASRPTSGSFDEQFF
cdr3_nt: TGCGCCAGCAGACCTACTAGCGGGAGTTTCGATGAGCAGTTCTTC

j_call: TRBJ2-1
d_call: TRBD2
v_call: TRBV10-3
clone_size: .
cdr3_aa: CAISESIGSGGSHRSSYNEQFF
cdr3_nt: TGTGCCATCAGTGAGTCGATTGGGAGCGGGGGGTCCCATAGAAGCTCCTACAATGAGCAGTTCTTC

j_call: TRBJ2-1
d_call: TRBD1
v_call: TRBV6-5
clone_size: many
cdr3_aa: CASSYSPGQGTRDSYNEQFF
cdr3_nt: TGTGCCAGCAGTTACTCACCGGGACAGGGGACAAGGGACAGTTACAATGAGCAGTTCTTC

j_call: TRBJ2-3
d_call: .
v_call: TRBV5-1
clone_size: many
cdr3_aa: CASSLEGADTQYF
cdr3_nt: TGCGCCAGCAGCTTGGAGGGAGCGGATACGCAGTATTTT

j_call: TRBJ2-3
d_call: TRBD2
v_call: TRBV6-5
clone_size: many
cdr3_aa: CASRGGDSLTDTQYF
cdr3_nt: TGTGCCAGCAGGGGAGGGGACTCTCTGACAGATACGCAGTATTTT

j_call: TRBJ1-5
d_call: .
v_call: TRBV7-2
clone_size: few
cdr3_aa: CASSLAGIHSNQPQHF
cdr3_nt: TGTGCCAGCAGCTTGGCAGGGATACATAGCAATCAGCCCCAGCATTTT

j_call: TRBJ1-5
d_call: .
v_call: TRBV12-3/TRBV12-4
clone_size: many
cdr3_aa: CASSLGQSYSNQPQHF
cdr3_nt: TGTGCCAGCAGTTTAGGGCAGTCCTATAGCAATCAGCCCCAGCATTTT

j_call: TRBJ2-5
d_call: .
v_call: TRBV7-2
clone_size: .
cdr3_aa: CASSLVGTQETQYF
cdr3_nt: TGTGCCAGCAGCTTAGTTGGAACTCAAGAGACCCAGTACTTC

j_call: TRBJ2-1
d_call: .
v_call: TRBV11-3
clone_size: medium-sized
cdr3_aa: CASSTWGNEQFF
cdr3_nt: TGTGCCAGCAGCACGTGGGGAAATGAGCAGTTCTTC

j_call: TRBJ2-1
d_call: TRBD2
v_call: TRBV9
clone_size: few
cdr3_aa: CASSVGPAGNNEQFF
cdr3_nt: TGTGCCAGCAGCGTAGGTCCAGCGGGAAACAATGAGCAGTTCTTC

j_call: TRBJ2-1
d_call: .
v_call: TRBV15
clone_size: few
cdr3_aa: CATRRGLADDYNEQFF
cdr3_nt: TGTGCCACCAGGAGGGGGCTAGCGGATGATTACAATGAGCAGTTCTTC

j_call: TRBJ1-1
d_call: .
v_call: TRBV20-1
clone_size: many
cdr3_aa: CSARDRDFETQAFF
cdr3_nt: TGCAGTGCTAGAGACCGGGACTTCGAGACGCAAGCTTTCTTT

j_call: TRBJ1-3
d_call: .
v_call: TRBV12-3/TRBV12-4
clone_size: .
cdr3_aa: CASSFAGYSGNTIYF
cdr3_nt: TGTGCCAGCAGTTTCGCAGGATACTCTGGAAACACCATATATTTT

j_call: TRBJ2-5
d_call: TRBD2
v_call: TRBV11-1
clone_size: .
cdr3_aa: CASSFSLAGVETQYF
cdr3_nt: TGTGCCAGCAGCTTCAGTCTAGCGGGGGTAGAGACCCAGTACTTC

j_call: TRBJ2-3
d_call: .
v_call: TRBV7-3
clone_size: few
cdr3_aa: CASSSQGGLFQGTQYF
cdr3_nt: TGTGCCAGCAGCTCCCAGGGGGGGCTCTTTCAGGGTACGCAGTATTTT

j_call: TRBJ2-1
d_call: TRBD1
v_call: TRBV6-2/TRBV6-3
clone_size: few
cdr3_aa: CASTHRRDRGPREQFF
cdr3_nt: TGTGCCAGCACTCACCGGAGGGACAGGGGGCCGAGGGAGCAGTTCTTC

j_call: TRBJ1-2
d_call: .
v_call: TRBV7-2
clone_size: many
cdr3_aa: CASSSWYGYTF
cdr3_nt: TGTGCCAGCAGCAGTTGGTATGGCTACACCTTC

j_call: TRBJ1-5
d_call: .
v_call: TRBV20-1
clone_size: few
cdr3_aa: CSAQGYSNQPQHF
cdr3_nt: TGCAGTGCCCAGGGGTATAGCAATCAGCCCCAGCATTTT

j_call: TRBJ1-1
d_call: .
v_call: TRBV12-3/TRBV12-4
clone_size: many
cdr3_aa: CASSPRLGEAFF
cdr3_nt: TGTGCCAGCAGTCCCCGACTCGGTGAAGCTTTCTTT

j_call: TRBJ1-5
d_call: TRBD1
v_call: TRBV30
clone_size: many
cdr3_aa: CAWSGGTGAPSNQPQHF
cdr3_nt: TGTGCCTGGAGTGGTGGGACAGGGGCCCCTTCCAATCAGCCCCAGCATTTT

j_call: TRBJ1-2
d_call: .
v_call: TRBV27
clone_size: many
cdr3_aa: CASSPRQETYGYTF
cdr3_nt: TGTGCCAGCAGCCCGCGACAGGAAACCTATGGCTACACCTTC

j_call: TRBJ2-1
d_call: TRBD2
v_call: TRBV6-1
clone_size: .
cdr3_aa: CASSEDGTSGFLYNEQFF
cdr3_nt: TGTGCCAGCAGTGAAGATGGGACTAGCGGTTTTTTATACAATGAGCAGTTCTTC

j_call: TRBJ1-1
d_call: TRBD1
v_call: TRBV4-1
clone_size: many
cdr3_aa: CASSPRDRLDTEAFF
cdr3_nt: TGCGCCAGCAGCCCCCGGGACAGGCTCGACACTGAAGCTTTCTTT

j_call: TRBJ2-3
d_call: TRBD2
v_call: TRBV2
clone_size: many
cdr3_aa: CASSGEAGGGYTQYF
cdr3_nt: TGTGCCAGCAGTGGGGAAGCGGGGGGCGGATATACGCAGTATTTT

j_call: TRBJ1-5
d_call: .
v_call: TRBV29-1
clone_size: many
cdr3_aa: CSVRWGVGQPQHF
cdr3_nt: TGCAGCGTTAGGTGGGGGGTCGGCCAACCCCAGCATTTT

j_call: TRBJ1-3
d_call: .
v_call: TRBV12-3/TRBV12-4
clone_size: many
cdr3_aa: CASSFAKLGNTIYF
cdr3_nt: TGTGCCAGCAGTTTTGCCAAACTTGGAAACACCATATATTTT

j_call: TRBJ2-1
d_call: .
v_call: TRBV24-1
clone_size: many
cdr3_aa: CATSVAGGPDNEQFF
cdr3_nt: TGTGCCACCAGTGTGGCTGGGGGACCTGACAATGAGCAGTTCTTC

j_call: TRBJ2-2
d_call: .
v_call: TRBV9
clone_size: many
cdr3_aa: CASSVDLSGELFF
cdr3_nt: TGTGCCAGCAGCGTAGACTTATCCGGGGAGCTGTTTTTT

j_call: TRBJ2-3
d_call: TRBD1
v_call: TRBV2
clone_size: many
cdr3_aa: CASSSGTGITDTQYF
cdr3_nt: TGTGCCAGCTCCTCCGGGACAGGGATCACAGATACGCAGTATTTT

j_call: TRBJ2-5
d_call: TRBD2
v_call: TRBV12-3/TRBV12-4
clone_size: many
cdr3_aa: CASSLVTSGQETQYF
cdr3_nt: TGTGCCAGCAGTTTAGTGACTAGCGGACAAGAGACCCAGTACTTC

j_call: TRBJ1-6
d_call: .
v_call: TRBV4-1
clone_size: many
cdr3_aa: CASSQGQVNSPLHF
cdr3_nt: TGCGCCAGCAGCCAAGGACAGGTTAATTCACCCCTCCACTTT

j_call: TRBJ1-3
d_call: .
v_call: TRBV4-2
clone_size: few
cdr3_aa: CASRPDSNSGNTIYF
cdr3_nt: TGTGCCAGCAGGCCCGACTCCAACTCTGGAAACACCATATATTTT

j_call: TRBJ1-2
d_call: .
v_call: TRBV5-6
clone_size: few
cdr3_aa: CASSPTTGTYGYTF
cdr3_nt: TGTGCCAGCAGCCCAACTACAGGGACCTATGGCTACACCTTC

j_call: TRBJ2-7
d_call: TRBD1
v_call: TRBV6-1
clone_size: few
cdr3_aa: CASGSGTGSQQYF
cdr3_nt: TGTGCCAGCGGGTCCGGGACAGGATCCCAGCAGTACTTC

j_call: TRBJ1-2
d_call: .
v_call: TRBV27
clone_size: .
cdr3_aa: CASRTQHNNYGYTF
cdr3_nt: TGTGCCAGCAGAACCCAACATAATAACTATGGCTACACCTTC

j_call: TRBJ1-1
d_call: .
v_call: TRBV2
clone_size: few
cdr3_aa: CASSGQLNTEAFF
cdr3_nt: TGTGCCAGCTCAGGACAACTGAACACTGAAGCTTTCTTT

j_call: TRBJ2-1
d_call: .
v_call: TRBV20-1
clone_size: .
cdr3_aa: CSASAGQDEQFF
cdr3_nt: TGCAGTGCTAGTGCGGGGCAGGATGAGCAGTTCTTC

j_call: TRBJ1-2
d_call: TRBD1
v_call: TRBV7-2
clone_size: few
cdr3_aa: CATPDRVYGYTF
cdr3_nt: TGTGCCACCCCTGACAGGGTCTATGGCTACACCTTC

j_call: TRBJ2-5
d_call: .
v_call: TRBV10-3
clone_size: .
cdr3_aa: CAISGGTLQETQYF
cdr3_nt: TGTGCCATCAGTGGCGGGACACTCCAAGAGACCCAGTACTTC

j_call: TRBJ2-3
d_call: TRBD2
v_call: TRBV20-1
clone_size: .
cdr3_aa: CSARDQTSGRDTQYF
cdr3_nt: TGCAGTGCTAGAGACCAAACTAGCGGGAGGGATACGCAGTATTTT

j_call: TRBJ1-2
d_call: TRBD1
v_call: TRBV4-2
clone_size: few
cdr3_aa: CASSQPPGTDNYGYTF
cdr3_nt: TGTGCCAGCAGCCAACCTCCCGGGACAGATAACTATGGCTACACCTTC

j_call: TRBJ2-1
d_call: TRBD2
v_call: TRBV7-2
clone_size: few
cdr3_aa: CASSPLAGVAGEQFF
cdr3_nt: TGTGCCAGCAGCCCGCTTGCGGGGGTAGCTGGTGAGCAGTTCTTC

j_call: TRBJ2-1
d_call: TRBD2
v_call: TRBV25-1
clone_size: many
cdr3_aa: CASSEQGKGLAGARSYNEQFF
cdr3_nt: TGTGCCAGCAGTGAACAGGGGAAGGGACTAGCGGGGGCCCGCTCCTACAATGAGCAGTTCTTC